This T cell receptor beta chain was found in a study of cytomegalovirus exposure and HLA in healthy donors. This CDR3 is built from 15 residues. The trim removed 5 bases at V and 4 bases at J, leaving 7 bases unmatched. CDR1 SGDLS and CDR2 YYNGEE come from the germline V gene. This table comes from immunoSEQ multiplex PCR, and its TCRdb copy is limited to in-frame clones, with some not included. The sample has over 200,000 clones; 85% to 90% are singletons. With respect to this clone: The antigen is unknown.

Study-wide points: In a later analysis, first-cohort TCR clusters were found to tend to co-occur in the 130 or so validation repertoires.

The chain combines TRBV9 with TRBJ2-1; 9 bases agree with TRBD2. The sample was PBMCs. This TCR derives from a woman aged 18-29 years in good health and CMV-seronegative. The CDR3 DNA sequence: TGTGCCAGCAGTCTGTCAGCGGGAGGATACAATGAGCAGTTCTTC. This encodes CASSLSAGGYNEQFF.